Below, 29 T cell receptor beta chains from the same sample are listed, as sequenced in a study of cytomegalovirus exposure and HLA in healthy donors. This PCR relied on a set of 60 Vbeta primers and 13 Jbeta primers. The repertoire was sequenced with immunoSEQ multiplex PCR; TCRdb's copy has only in-frame clones and lacks some. The sample records around 190,000 clones, about 77% being singletons. The sample taken for sequencing was PBMCs. Every receptor here comes from a woman younger than 45 in good health and CMV-seronegative.

The chain employs TRBV11-2 and TRBJ2-7, with D perhaps TRBD1 (5 bases). The CDR3 loop spans 15 amino acids. V lost 2 bases to trimming and J lost 4 bases, with 15 bases between them. The germline V gene encodes CDR1 SGHAT and CDR2 FQNNGV. CDR3 region: CASSLLGLLVYEQYF. Written as DNA, the CDR3 is TGTGCCAGCAGCTTATTGGGGCTTCTGGTATACGAGCAGTACTTC.

Only one count was recorded for this clone. This sequence joins TRBV5-1 and TRBJ2-7; the D is unclear. The V gene lost 4 bases and the J gene lost 0 bases, with 11 bases spanning the gap. Germline CDR1 and CDR2: SGHRS and YFSETQ. This CDR3 is built from 14 residues. CDR3 nucleotides: TGCGCCAGCAGCCGCCAGGCGATCTCCTACGAGCAGTACTTC. It yields the protein CASSRQAISYEQYF.

J is TRBJ1-5 and V is TRBV27; no firm D call. The V and J ends lost 0 bases and 5 bases respectively, with 14 bases between them. The CDR3 is 16 residues long. Germline V gene lookup returns CDR1 MNHEY and CDR2 SMNVEV (reference sequence). In DNA form, the CDR3 reads TGTGCCAGCAGTTTATCAGTTTCGGTCCCCGATCAGCCCCAGCATTTT. Protein product: CASSLSVSVPDQPQHF.

This chain connects TRBV7-2 to TRBJ2-7, with 10 nucleotides matching TRBD2. Trimming cost V 2 bases and J 5 bases; bases outside gene matches: 3. This CDR3 comprises 14 residues. CDR1 and CDR2 (germline): SGHTA, FQGNSA. In nucleotides, the CDR3 is TGTGCCAGCAGCTTACTAGCGGGAGTCCACGAGCAGTACTTC. Its translation is CASSLLAGVHEQYF.

The chain employs TRBV7-9 and TRBJ2-7; D gene unclear. The CDR3 totals 16 residues. Trimming shortened V by 1 base and J by 5 bases, and 18 bases separated the two germline ends. Germline V gene lookup returns CDR1 SEHNR and CDR2 FQNEAQ (reference sequence). The CDR3 DNA sequence: TGTGCCAGCAGCTTAGAGGCCATTGGAGTTCTCGACGAGCAGTACTTC. Protein product: CASSLEAIGVLDEQYF.

This chain uses TRBV7-9 with TRBJ1-1, with a possible D match to TRBD1 (6 bases). This CDR3 comprises 16 residues. The V gene lost 5 bases and the J gene lost 2 bases, with 18 bases spanning the gap. CDR1 and CDR2 from the germline V gene are SEHNR and FQNEAQ (reference sequence). The CDR3: CASSQTDRFLNTEAFF. The CDR3 nucleotides read TGTGCCAGCAGCCAAACCGACAGGTTTCTCAACACTGAAGCTTTCTTT.

The chain couples TRBV7-8 to TRBJ2-1; no definite D call. Germline V gives CDR1 SGHVS, CDR2 FQNEAQ. The CDR3 sequence is 13 residues long. V lost 5 bases and J 9 bases, leaving 14 bases between the germline ends. Here the CDR3 reads CASSVIFLGEQFF. CDR3 bases: TGTGCCAGCAGCGTTATATTCCTCGGTGAGCAGTTCTTC.

The chain carries TRBV27 and TRBJ1-1; 8 bases map to TRBD1. Germline trimming cut 0 bases from V and 3 bases from J; bases unmatched to any gene: 3. The CDR3 consists of 15 residues. Germline V gene sequence: CDR1 MNHEY, CDR2 SMNVEV (reference sequence). CDR3 loop: CASSLSPTGDTEAFF. In nucleotides, the CDR3 is TGTGCCAGCAGTTTATCCCCGACAGGGGACACTGAAGCTTTCTTT.

J is TRBJ2-5 and V is TRBV18, with TRBD1 identical over 7 bases. The DNA matches TRBJ2-7 better at its end, which makes the J call doubtful. Germline CDR1 and CDR2: KGHSH and LQKENI. The CDR3 runs to 15 residues. In DNA form, the CDR3 reads TGTGCCAGCTCACCATTGCAACAGGGGAGCCACGAGCAGTACTTC. This sequence encodes CASSPLQQGSHEQYF.

The chain uses TRBV7-6 and TRBJ2-1; 10 nucleotides line up with TRBD1. The V and J ends lost 5 bases and 5 bases, in that order; junction bases with no gene match: 12. The germline gives CDR1 SGHVS, CDR2 FNYEAQ. The CDR3 is 17 amino acids. The chain's CDR3 is CASSGDRGQRLNNEQFF. In DNA form, the CDR3 reads TGTGCCAGCAGCGGGGACAGGGGACAAAGACTTAACAATGAGCAGTTCTTC.

This clone was seen only once. J is TRBJ1-5 and V is TRBV7-6; no clear D. The CDR3 is 13 residues long. V lost 1 base and J lost 6, with 7 bases in between. Looked up from germline, CDR1 is SGHVS and CDR2 is FNYEAQ. CDR3 region: CASSLEYGQPQHF. For the CDR3, the DNA is TGTGCCAGCAGCTTAGAATACGGTCAGCCCCAGCATTTT.

The J gene is TRBJ2-7, the V gene TRBV30; 9 bases line up with TRBD2. Trimming took 0 bases from V and 3 from J; bases not matched to a gene: 9. The CDR3 contains 16 residues. Germline lookup yields CDR1 GTSNPN and CDR2 SVGIG (reference sequence). CDR3 residues: CAWSVNPGLARYEQYF. In nucleotides, the CDR3 is TGTGCCTGGAGTGTAAATCCGGGACTAGCACGCTACGAGCAGTACTTC. Combining the CDR3 with reference TRBV30 and TRBJ2-7 gives the whole variable domain SQTIHQWPATLVQPVGSPLSLECTVEGTSNPNLYWYRQAAGRGLQLLFYSVGIGQISSEVPQNLSASRPQDRQFILSSKKLLLSDSGFYLCAWSVNPGLARYEQYFGPGTRLTVT.

The chain is built from TRBV5-1 and TRBJ1-2, with 9 bases aligning to TRBD1. The germline gives CDR1 SGHRS, CDR2 YFSETQ. The CDR3 extends over 17 amino acids. With V trimmed by 1 base and J by 4 bases, 11 bases remained unmatched. Here the CDR3 reads CASSLYGRTGDRYGYTF. In DNA form, the CDR3 reads TGCGCCAGCAGCTTGTATGGTCGGACAGGGGATCGCTATGGCTACACCTTC.

This clone has a handful of counts. This rearrangement joins TRBV19 to TRBJ2-1; 10 bases line up with TRBD2. Losses at the gene ends were 11 bases for V and 4 bases for J; bases not matched to a gene: 2. The CDR3 sequence is 12 residues long. CDR1 LNHDA and CDR2 SQIVND come from the germline V gene (reference sequence). CDR3 nucleotide sequence: TGTGCCGCTAGCGGGAGTTACAATGAGCAGTTCTTC. Its translation: CAASGSYNEQFF.

CDR3 in DNA: TGTGCCAGCAGTTTATATGGACAGGGGGTTACTGAGCAGTTCTTC. The encoded protein is CASSLYGQGVTEQFF. The chain is built from TRBV28 and TRBJ2-1, with 10 bases aligning to TRBD1. V trimming: 1 base; J trimming: 9 bases; junction bases outside the gene matches: 6. The CDR3 extends over 15 amino acids. CDR1 is MDHEN, CDR2 SYDVKM, per germline.

Notes on this clone: The junction and the germline gene differ at one end; a read error may be behind it. The chain couples TRBV7-9 to TRBJ1-1; TRBD1 might be the D (5 bases). CDR1 and CDR2 from the germline V gene are SEHNR and FQNEAQ (reference sequence). The CDR3 spans 17 residues. CDR3 in amino acids: CSSSLGFTGYLNTEAFF. In DNA, the CDR3 is TGTTCCAGCAGCTTAGGGTTTACAGGTTATTTGAACACTGAAGCTTTCTTT.

Here the CDR3 DNA reads TGTGCCATCAGGGACTACTACAATGAGCAGTTCTTC. Encoded protein: CAIRDYYNEQFF. This chain connects TRBV10-3 to TRBJ2-1; possible D gene TRBD2, 6 bases. The CDR3 covers 12 residues. Germline V gene lookup returns CDR1 ENHRY and CDR2 SYGVKD. With 6 bases removed from V and 3 bases from J, the gap between germline ends came to 6 bases.

In this sample, this clone turned up once. The CDR3 sequence is CASSYLPDRVSYEQYF. CDR3 DNA sequence: TGTGCCAGCAGTTACTTACCGGACAGGGTTTCCTACGAGCAGTACTTC. The chain links TRBV6-5 to TRBJ2-7, with TRBD1 matching over 8 bases. This CDR3 region has 16 residues. Trimming removed 1 base from V and 1 base from J; junction bases left unmatched: 6. The germline V gene has CDR1 MNHEY and CDR2 SVGAGI.

This clone was observed a few times. The J gene is TRBJ1-5, the V gene TRBV18; possibly TRBD1 for D (5 bases). Trimming stripped 4 bases from V and 10 bases from J, with 14 bases between. There are 13 residues in the CDR3. Germline lookup yields CDR1 KGHSH and CDR2 LQKENI. In DNA, the CDR3 is TGTGCCAGCTCACGCTGGGGGGACCAACCCCAGCATTTT. This sequence encodes CASSRWGDQPQHF.

The chain uses TRBV5-1 and TRBJ1-2; unclear D gene. Trimming cost V 5 bases and J 7 bases, with 12 bases left between them. This CDR3 comprises 12 residues. CDR1 and CDR2 (germline): SGHRS, YFSETQ. In DNA form, the CDR3 reads TGCGCCAGCAGATTGAATGAGGCTGGCTACACCTTC. This sequence encodes CASRLNEAGYTF.

The chain couples TRBV28 to TRBJ2-6; TRBD1 matches 7 bases. This CDR3 contains 16 residues. V was clipped by 5 bases and J by 4 bases; unmatched bases: 8. Germline assignment: CDR1 MDHEN and CDR2 SYDVKM. The CDR3: CASSPQGPWGANVLTF. CDR3 in DNA: TGTGCCAGCAGTCCACAGGGGCCGTGGGGGGCCAACGTCCTGACTTTC.

The chain has TRBV5-1 and TRBJ2-1; TRBD1 is a possible D gene (5 bases). This CDR3 has 16 amino acids. V shed 4 bases and J shed 5 bases, with 19 bases lying between them. Germline loops: CDR1 SGHRS, CDR2 YFSETQ. The CDR3 coding sequence is TGCGCCAGCAGCCCCGGTCATTGGGAAGGGGACAATGAGCAGTTCTTC. It encodes CASSPGHWEGDNEQFF.

This chain connects TRBV7-2 to TRBJ2-7; the match to TRBD1 covers 7 bases. V lost 5 bases, J lost 3 bases, and 4 bases stayed unmatched. The CDR3 runs to 13 residues. Germline lookup yields CDR1 SGHTA and CDR2 FQGNSA. CDR3 protein: CASSLRDSYEQYF. The CDR3 nucleotides read TGTGCCAGCAGCCTCCGGGACAGCTACGAGCAGTACTTC. The full variable domain, rest sourced from reference TRBV7-2 and TRBJ2-7, is GAGVSQSPSNKVTEKGKDVELRCDPISGHTALYWYRQSLGQGLEFLIYFQGNSAPDKSGLPSDRFSAERTGGSVSTLTIQRTQQEDSAVYLCASSLRDSYEQYFGPGTRLTVT.

The V and J genes are TRBV6-4 and TRBJ2-1; no clear D gene. CDR1 and CDR2 (germline): MRHNA, SNTAGT. The CDR3 contains 15 residues. The V gene lost 3 bases and the J gene lost 3 bases, with 12 bases spanning the gap. The CDR3 here is CASSEGWQDYNEQFF. The CDR3 bases are TGTGCCAGCAGTGAAGGTTGGCAGGACTACAATGAGCAGTTCTTC.

The V call is TRBV18, the J call TRBJ1-5; D is unclear. V was trimmed by 2 bases and J by 0 bases, leaving 8 bases between them. Germline lookup yields CDR1 KGHSH and CDR2 LQKENI. The CDR3 extends over 15 amino acids. The CDR3 DNA reads as TGTGCCAGCTCACCAACAGATTATAGCAATCAGCCCCAGCATTTT. Its protein product is CASSPTDYSNQPQHF.

On this clone: This sequence may be a read error, since a much larger clone differs from it by one base. CDR3 in DNA: TGTGCCAGCAGTTACGGAGGGGAGCAGTACTTC. Translation: CASSYGGEQYF. The chain links TRBV10-3 to TRBJ2-7; maybe TRBD2 (6 bases). Germline CDR1 ENHRY, CDR2 SYGVKD. CDR3 length: 11 amino acids.

As DNA, the CDR3 is TGTGCCAGCAGCCAAGGAGGGCGGTTAAGCTACACCTTC. It specifies CASSQGGRLSYTF. The rearrangement uses TRBV14 and TRBJ1-2; D gene unclear. In germline, CDR1 is SGHDN, CDR2 FVKESK. The CDR3 consists of 13 residues. V lost 1 base and J lost 9, with 12 bases in between. The whole variable domain, remainder taken from reference TRBV14 and TRBJ1-2, is EAGVTQFPSHSVIEKGQTVTLRCDPISGHDNLYWYRRVMGKEIKFLLHFVKESKQDESGMPNNRFLAERTGGTYSTLKVQPAELEDSGVYFCASSQGGRLSYTFGSGTRLTVV.

In regard to this clone: The germline gene is not matched at one end of the junction; a read error may be the cause. The rearrangement uses TRBV6-1 and TRBJ1-2; TRBD1 is a possible D gene (6 bases). Per the germline V gene, CDR1 is MNHNS and CDR2 is SASEGT. The length of the CDR3 is 12 residues. The CDR3 DNA reads as TGTGCCAGCAGGAGGGGGGGTTATGGCTACCCCTTC. It encodes CASRRGGYGYPF.

The chain recombines TRBV30 with TRBJ2-7; TRBD2 matches 10 bases. Germline CDR1 GTSNPN, CDR2 SVGIG (reference sequence). This CDR3 comprises 14 residues. V shed 3 bases, J shed 3 bases, and the junction held 5 bases outside the gene matches. The CDR3 DNA is TGTGCCTGGAGCGGTAGCGGGAGGTTCTACGAGCAGTACTTC. Residues: CAWSGSGRFYEQYF.